The clone carrying this T cell receptor beta chain was detected ten times or more. The target antigen is unknown. The CDR3 runs to 11 residues. Germline assignment: CDR1 DFQATT and CDR2 SNEGSKA (reference sequence). The V end lost 0 bases, the J end lost 6 bases, and 5 bases lay between the germline ends. This entry comes from a study of Graves' ophthalmopathy and Graves' hyperthyroidism. Study-wide results and caveats: The model reached 70.59% sensitivity and 72.22% specificity for predicting ophthalmopathy progression.

The sequenced template was RNA, covering the TCR beta CDR3 region. In the first round, RT-PCR was carried out with HTBI primers, and a multiplex PCR formed the second round. TCRdb redid the calling of the multiplex PCR reads with MiXCR, one entry per CDR3 protein. Among fewer than 400,000 distinct CDR3 sequences listed, 15% to 20% were seen once. The sample comprised peripheral blood. This chain uses TRBV20-1 with TRBJ1-1; D gene ambiguous. The sequence was obtained from a woman younger than 35 with Graves' ophthalmopathy. Written as DNA, the CDR3 is TGCAGTGCTAGAGAAAAGTCTGAAGCTTTCTTT. Translated, it gives CSAREKSEAFF.